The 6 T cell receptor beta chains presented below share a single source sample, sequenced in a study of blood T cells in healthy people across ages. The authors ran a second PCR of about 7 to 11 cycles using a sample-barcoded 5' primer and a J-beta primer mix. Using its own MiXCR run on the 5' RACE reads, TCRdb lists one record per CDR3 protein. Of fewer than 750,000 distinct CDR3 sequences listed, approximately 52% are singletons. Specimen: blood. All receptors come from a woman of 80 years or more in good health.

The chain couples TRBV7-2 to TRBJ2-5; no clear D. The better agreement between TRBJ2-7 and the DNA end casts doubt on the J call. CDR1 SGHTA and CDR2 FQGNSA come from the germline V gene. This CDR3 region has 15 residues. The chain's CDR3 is CASSLFDGSSYEQYF. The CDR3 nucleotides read TGTGCCAGCAGCTTATTCGACGGAAGCTCCTACGAGCAGTACTTC.

The CDR3: CASSFSAPTDTQYF. CDR3 in DNA: TGTGCCAGCAGTTTTTCCGCCCCAACAGATACGCAGTATTTT. V usage is TRBV27 and J usage is TRBJ2-3; D gene unclear. Trimming left V 3 bases short and J 3 bases short, with 10 bases between. This CDR3 is built from 14 residues. Germline V CDR1 and CDR2: MNHEY, SMNVEV (reference sequence).

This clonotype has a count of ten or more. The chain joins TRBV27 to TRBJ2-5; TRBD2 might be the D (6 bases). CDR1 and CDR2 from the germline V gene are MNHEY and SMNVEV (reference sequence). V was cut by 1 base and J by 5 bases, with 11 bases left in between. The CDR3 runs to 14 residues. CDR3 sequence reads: CASSLLGAGETQYF. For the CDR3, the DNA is TGTGCCAGCAGTTTATTGGGTGCGGGGGAGACCCAGTACTTC.

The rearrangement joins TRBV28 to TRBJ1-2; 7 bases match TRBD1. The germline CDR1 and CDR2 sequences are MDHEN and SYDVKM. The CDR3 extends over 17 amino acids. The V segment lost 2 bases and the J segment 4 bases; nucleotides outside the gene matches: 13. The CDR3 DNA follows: TGTGCCAGCAGTTTAAATCAGGGGGTCCCCCTCTCCTATGGCTACACCTTC. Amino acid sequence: CASSLNQGVPLSYGYTF.

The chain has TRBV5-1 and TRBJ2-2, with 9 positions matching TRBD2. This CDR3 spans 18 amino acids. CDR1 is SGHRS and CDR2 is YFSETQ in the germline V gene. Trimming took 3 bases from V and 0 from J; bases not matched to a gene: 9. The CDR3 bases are TGCGCCAGCAGCTCCCGGGCGACTAGCGGACCGAACACCGGGGAGCTGTTTTTT. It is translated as CASSSRATSGPNTGELFF.

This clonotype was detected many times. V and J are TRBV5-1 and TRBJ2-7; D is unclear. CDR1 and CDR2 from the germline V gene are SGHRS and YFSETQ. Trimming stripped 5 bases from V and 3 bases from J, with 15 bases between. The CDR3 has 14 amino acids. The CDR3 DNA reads TGCGCCAGCAGAGGGAAGGAAAACGGCTACGAGCAGTACTTC. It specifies CASRGKENGYEQYF.